This section outlines one T cell receptor beta chain sequence together with its context. Its antigen is not identified. V was shortened by 5 bases and J by 1 base, with 10 bases between the two germline ends. There are 13 residues in the CDR3. In germline, CDR1 is SGHRS, CDR2 YFSETQ. PCR amplification relied on 60 Vbeta primers (plus 13 Jbeta primers). The repertoire was sequenced with immunoSEQ multiplex PCR; TCRdb's copy has only in-frame clones and lacks some. The profile shows roughly 180,000 clones, approximately 81% of them singletons. The data belong to a study of cytomegalovirus exposure and HLA in healthy donors. The study, taken as a whole, reports: Cytomegalovirus-associated TCR beta chains were listed, numbering 150 to 200.

The receptor was isolated from a young woman in good health and CMV-seronegative. The sample taken for sequencing was PBMCs. The V and J genes are TRBV5-1 and TRBJ2-7; tentative D call: TRBD1 (6 bases). CDR3 protein: CASSQDRSYEQYF. The CDR3 DNA is TGCGCCAGCAGTCAGGACAGATCCTACGAGCAGTACTTC.